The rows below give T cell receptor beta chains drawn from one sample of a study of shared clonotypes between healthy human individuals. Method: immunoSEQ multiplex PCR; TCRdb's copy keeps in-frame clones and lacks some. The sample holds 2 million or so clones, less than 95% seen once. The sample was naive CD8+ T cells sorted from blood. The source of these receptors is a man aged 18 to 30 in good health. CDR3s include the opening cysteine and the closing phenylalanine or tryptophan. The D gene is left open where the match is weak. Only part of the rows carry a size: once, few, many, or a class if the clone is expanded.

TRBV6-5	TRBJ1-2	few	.	CASSYGAGDRGYTF	TGTGCCAGCAGTTACGGGGCAGGGGATCGGGGCTACACCTTC
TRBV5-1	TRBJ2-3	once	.	CASSLKRTDTQYF	TGCGCCAGCAGCCTCAAGCGCACAGATACGCAGTATTTT
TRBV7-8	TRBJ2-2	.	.	CASSLARQNTGELFF	TGTGCCAGCAGCTTAGCGCGTCAGAACACCGGGGAGCTGTTTTTT
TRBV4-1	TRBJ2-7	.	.	CASSQAQEGYEQYF	TGCGCCAGCAGCCAAGCTCAGGAAGGGTACGAGCAGTACTTC
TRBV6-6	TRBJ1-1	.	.	CASSYREAFF	TGTGCCAGCAGTTACAGGGAAGCTTTCTTT
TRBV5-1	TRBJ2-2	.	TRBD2	CASNPTSGGMGWTGELFF	TGCGCCAGCAACCCGACTAGCGGGGGGATGGGATGGACCGGGGAGCTGTTTTTT
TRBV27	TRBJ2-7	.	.	CASSLLGDEQYF	TGTGCCAGCAGTTTATTAGGCGACGAGCAGTACTTC
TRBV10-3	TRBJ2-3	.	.	CAISDLRGTSTDTQYF	TGTGCCATCAGCGATCTCAGGGGAACTAGCACAGATACGCAGTATTTT
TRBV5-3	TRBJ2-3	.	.	CARSPIRTGASTDTQYF	TGTGCCAGAAGCCCAATTCGGACTGGAGCCAGCACAGATACGCAGTATTTT
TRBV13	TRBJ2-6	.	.	CASSLGPGAGANVLTF	TGTGCCAGCAGCTTAGGCCCAGGGGCTGGGGCCAACGTCCTGACTTTC
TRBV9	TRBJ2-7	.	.	CASSPTGTGYEQYF	TGTGCCAGCAGCCCGACCGGGACGGGTTACGAGCAGTACTTC